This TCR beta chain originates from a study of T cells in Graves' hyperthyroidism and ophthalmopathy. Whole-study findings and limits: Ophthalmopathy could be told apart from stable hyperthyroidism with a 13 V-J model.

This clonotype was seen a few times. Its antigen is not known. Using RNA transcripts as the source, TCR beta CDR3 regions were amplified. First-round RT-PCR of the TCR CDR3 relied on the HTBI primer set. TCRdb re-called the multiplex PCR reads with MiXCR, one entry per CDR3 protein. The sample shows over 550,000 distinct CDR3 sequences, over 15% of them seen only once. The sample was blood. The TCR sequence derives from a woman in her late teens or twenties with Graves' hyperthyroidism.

The CDR3 spells CASSYYSSHNEQFF. DNA of the CDR3: TGTGCCAGCAGTTACTACAGTTCCCACAATGAGCAGTTCTTC. V gene TRBV6-5 combines with J gene TRBJ2-1; D gene uncertain. The CDR3 totals 14 residues. V was clipped by 1 base and J by 5 bases, with 9 bases between them. Germline-derived CDR1 and CDR2 are MNHEY and SVGAGI.